The 7 T cell receptor beta chains presented below share a single source sample, sequenced in a study of post-analysis software for immune sequencing data. Study-level points and caveats: In patients, four to six TRBV segments were more frequent than in controls, with TRBV5-6, TRBV5-1 and TRBV20-1 among them.

Sequencing libraries made from TCR beta cDNA carried unique molecular identifiers. TCRdb re-called the PCR reads through MiXCR, storing one row per CDR3 protein. The data hold more than 500,000 distinct CDR3 sequences, with 34% observed a single time. These receptors' antigens are unknown. The sample comprised blood. The receptors shown here come from a girl between 2 and 17 years old with multiple sclerosis.

This chain connects TRBV5-1 to TRBJ2-6, with D possibly being TRBD1 or TRBD2 (5 bases each). Deletions cut 0 bases from V and 0 bases from J, with 13 bases between. Per the germline V gene, CDR1 is SGHRS and CDR2 is YFSETQ. The CDR3 consists of 18 residues. In DNA form, the CDR3 reads TGCGCCAGCAGCTTGGAACCAGGGACGATCTCTGGGGCCAACGTCCTGACTTTC. Its protein product is CASSLEPGTISGANVLTF. Supplemented by reference TRBV5-1 and TRBJ2-6, the full variable domain reads KAGVTQTPRYLIKTRGQQVTLSCSPISGHRSVSWYQQTPGQGLQFLFEYFSETQRNKGNFPGRFSGRQFSNSRSEMNVSTLELGDSALYLCASSLEPGTISGANVLTFGAGSRLTVL.

J is TRBJ2-1 and V is TRBV6-6; 14 bases match TRBD2. This CDR3 spans 15 amino acids. V was clipped by 6 bases and J by 8 bases; unmatched bases: 6. Per germline, CDR1 MNHNY and CDR2 SVGAGI (reference sequence). CDR3 region: CASSPGLAGGYEQFF. Here the CDR3 DNA reads TGTGCCAGCAGCCCCGGACTAGCGGGGGGATATGAGCAGTTCTTC.

A few counts support this clonotype. The chain couples TRBV5-1 to TRBJ2-7, with TRBD1 identical over 9 bases. Germline V gene lookup returns CDR1 SGHRS and CDR2 YFSETQ. The CDR3 runs 13 residues. The ends lost 3 bases at V and 5 bases at J; junction bases unmatched: 3. CDR3 bases: TGCGCCAGCAGCTCGGACAGGGGCGACGAGCAGTACTTC. Its translation is CASSSDRGDEQYF.

This clonotype has just a few counts. The V call is TRBV5-6, the J call TRBJ1-5; D gene uncertain. This CDR3 spans 15 amino acids. Trimming left V 2 bases short and J 2 bases short, with 11 bases between. Germline V lookup: CDR1 SGHDT, CDR2 YYEEEE. CDR3 in amino acids: CASSFRAKGNQPQHF. CDR3 bases: TGTGCCAGCAGCTTTCGGGCTAAGGGCAATCAGCCCCAGCATTTT.

The chain has TRBV4-1 and TRBJ2-3; 13 positions match TRBD2. There are 19 residues in the CDR3. The trim removed 4 bases at V and 1 base at J, leaving 11 bases unmatched. From germline, CDR1 is MGHRA and CDR2 YSYEKL. CDR3 protein: CASSPPGGLAGPGTDTQYF. The DNA of the CDR3 is TGCGCCAGCAGCCCTCCAGGGGGACTAGCGGGGCCCGGCACAGATACGCAGTATTTT.

The gene calls are TRBV6-1 and TRBJ1-5; possibly TRBD1 for D (5 bases). This CDR3 is 14 amino acids long. Germline CDR1 MNHNS, CDR2 SASEGT. V was shortened by 8 bases and J by 5 bases, with 16 bases between the two germline ends. The CDR3 sequence is CASGARAGDQPQHF. CDR3 coding DNA: TGTGCCAGCGGGGCCCGGGCAGGAGATCAGCCCCAGCATTTT.

This clonotype was counted ten times or more. Here the CDR3 DNA reads TGTGCCAGCAGTTTACGGGGGGGCTACAATGAGCAGTTCTTC. As protein: CASSLRGGYNEQFF. The chain carries TRBV6-5 and TRBJ2-1, with 8 bases fitting TRBD2. There are 14 residues in the CDR3. Trimming cost V 4 bases and J 3 bases; bases outside gene matches: 2. Germline CDR1 and CDR2: MNHEY and SVGAGI.